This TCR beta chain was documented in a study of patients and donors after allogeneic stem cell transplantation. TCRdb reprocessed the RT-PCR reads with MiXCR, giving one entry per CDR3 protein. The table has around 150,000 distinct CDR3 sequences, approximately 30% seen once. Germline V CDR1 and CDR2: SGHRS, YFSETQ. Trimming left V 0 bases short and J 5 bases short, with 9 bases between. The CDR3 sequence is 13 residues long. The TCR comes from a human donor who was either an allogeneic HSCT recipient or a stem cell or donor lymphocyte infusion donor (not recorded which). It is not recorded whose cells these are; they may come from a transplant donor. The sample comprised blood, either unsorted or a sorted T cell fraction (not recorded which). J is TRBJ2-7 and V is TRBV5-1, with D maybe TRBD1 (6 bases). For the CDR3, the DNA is TGCGCCAGCAGCTTGGCCAGGGGCCACGAGCAGTACTTC. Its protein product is CASSLARGHEQYF.